Presented here are 32 T cell receptor beta chains from one specimen sequenced in a study of blood T cell repertoires in COVID-19. Clones were sequenced by immunoSEQ multiplex PCR, and TCRdb holds only the in-frame ones, with some missing. The repertoire has 100,000 to 150,000 clones, roughly 79% of them found once; the top ten carry around 25%. Sequenced sample: peripheral blood. The receptors here all came from a human donor in a cohort sampled during active COVID-19.

The chain links TRBV11-2 to TRBJ1-5; D gene ambiguous. The CDR3 is 15 amino acids. The V and J ends lost 1 base and 4 bases respectively, with 11 bases between them. Germline loops: CDR1 SGHAT, CDR2 FQNNGV. CDR3 loop: CASSLGRSANQPQHF. In DNA, the CDR3 is TGTGCCAGCAGCTTAGGCCGAAGCGCGAATCAGCCCCAGCATTTT.

Comments on this clone: Sequence at one end of the junction differs from germline and may be a read error. The chain recombines TRBV6-2 or TRBV6-3 with TRBJ2-7; 9 nucleotides line up with TRBD2. CDR3 length: 15 amino acids. Germline assignment: CDR1 MNHEY and CDR2 SVGEGT. The CDR3 reads CASSYGLAGTYEQYF. CDR3 bases: TGTGCAAGCAGTTACGGGCTAGCGGGGACCTACGAGCAGTACTTC.

J is TRBJ1-1 and V is TRBV7-8; TRBD1 is a possible D gene (6 bases). Between the trimmed V and J ends, which lost 5 bases and 3 bases, there was a span of 22 bases. The germline gives CDR1 SGHVS, CDR2 FQNEAQ. The CDR3 sequence is 17 residues long. This CDR3 reads CASSQISRGTLDTEAFF. The CDR3 DNA follows: TGTGCCAGCAGCCAAATCTCCAGGGGAACATTGGACACTGAAGCTTTCTTT.

This rearrangement joins TRBV28 to TRBJ1-6; D is unresolved. The V and J ends lost 8 bases and 10 bases respectively, with 15 bases between them. The CDR3 sequence is 13 residues long. Germline CDR1 is MDHEN and CDR2 is SYDVKM. The CDR3 loop reads CASLNQPGSPLHF. The CDR3 bases are TGTGCCAGCCTCAATCAACCCGGGTCACCCCTCCACTTT.

This clone was picked up one time. This sequence joins TRBV5-6 and TRBJ1-5; tentatively, D is TRBD1 (6 bases). Germline CDR1 and CDR2: SGHDT and YYEEEE. Trimming took off 5 bases at V and 3 bases at J, with 9 bases between the two ends. This CDR3 is 13 amino acids long. CDR3 nucleotides: TGTGCCAGCAGTAGACAGGCCAATCAGCCCCAGCATTTT. This translates into CASSRQANQPQHF. The entire variable domain, with the rest obtained from reference TRBV5-6 and TRBJ1-5, is as follows: DAGVTQSPTHLIKTRGQQVTLRCSPKSGHDTVSWYQQALGQGPQFIFQYYEEEERQRGNFPDRFSGHQFPNYSSELNVNALLLGDSALYLCASSRQANQPQHFGDGTRLSIL.

In this sample, this clone turned up a few times. The chain has TRBV7-9 and TRBJ1-6; D perhaps matches TRBD1 (6 bases). Germline V gene data show CDR1 as SEHNR and CDR2 as FQNEAQ (reference sequence). CDR3 length equals 12 residues. Trimming cost V 4 bases and J 15 bases, with 13 bases left between them. CDR3 in DNA: TGTGCCAGCAGCTGGACAGACGGTTACCTCCACTTT. Amino acids: CASSWTDGYLHF.

This clone was picked up one time. This chain uses TRBV7-8 with TRBJ2-2; 12 nucleotides line up with TRBD1. Germline-derived CDR1 and CDR2 are SGHVS and FQNEAQ. J gave up 7 bases and V 6 bases, and 12 bases lay outside the gene matches. CDR3 length equals 17 residues. The CDR3: CASRSRGQGAQGGELFF. For the CDR3, the DNA is TGTGCCAGCAGGTCTAGGGGACAGGGGGCGCAAGGCGGGGAGCTGTTTTTT.

The chain links TRBV11-2 to TRBJ2-3; TRBD1 matches at 9 bases. The CDR3 has 15 amino acids. Germline CDR1 is SGHAT and CDR2 is FQNNGV. Germline trimming cut 5 bases from V and 2 bases from J; bases unmatched to any gene: 5. Here the CDR3 reads CASSTGQGNTDTQYF. In nucleotides, the CDR3 is TGTGCCAGCAGCACGGGACAGGGAAACACAGATACGCAGTATTTT.

This clone was picked up a small number of times. The chain combines TRBV9 with TRBJ2-2; D is possibly TRBD2 (6 bases). The V gene lost 2 bases and the J gene lost 3 bases, with 17 bases spanning the gap. The CDR3 has 17 residues. From germline, CDR1 is SGDLS and CDR2 YYNGEE. The chain's CDR3 is CASSVGGYRTDTGELFF. Written as DNA, the CDR3 is TGTGCCAGCAGCGTGGGGGGTTACCGAACTGACACCGGGGAGCTGTTTTTT.

V is TRBV9 and J is TRBJ2-1; the match to TRBD1 covers 9 bases. Germline values: CDR1 SGDLS, CDR2 YYNGEE. V lost 3 bases to trimming and J lost 7 bases; unmatched junction nucleotides: 8. The CDR3 extends over 15 amino acids. The CDR3 protein is CASSAHWTGANEQFF. The CDR3 DNA is TGTGCCAGCAGCGCCCATTGGACAGGGGCTAATGAGCAGTTCTTC.

The V and J genes are TRBV6-5 and TRBJ1-1, with 7 bases fitting TRBD1. Germline CDR1 MNHEY, CDR2 SVGAGI. This CDR3 is built from 13 residues. Trimming took 7 bases from V and 7 from J; bases not matched to a gene: 9. CDR3 sequence: CASIKRGLHEAFF. CDR3 coding DNA: TGTGCCAGCATCAAGAGGGGGCTCCATGAAGCTTTCTTT.

V gene TRBV18 combines with J gene TRBJ2-3; 12 bases agree with TRBD2. This CDR3 region has 17 residues. The germline V gene has CDR1 KGHSH and CDR2 LQKENI. Losses at the gene ends were 8 bases for V and 6 bases for J; bases not matched to a gene: 15. The CDR3 spells CASTHVSSGGGQDTQYF. CDR3 nucleotides: TGTGCCAGCACTCACGTTTCTAGCGGGGGGGGCCAGGATACGCAGTATTTT.

The chain is built from TRBV7-9 and TRBJ2-7; 11 positions agree with TRBD2. Germline CDR1 SEHNR, CDR2 FQNEAQ (reference sequence). The CDR3 length is 15 residues. V dropped 1 base and J dropped 6; count of bases not matched to a gene: 5. Here the CDR3 reads CASSLGLAGGSEQYF. CDR3 sequence (DNA): TGTGCCAGCAGCTTAGGGCTAGCGGGAGGTTCCGAGCAGTACTTC.

The chain couples TRBV30 to TRBJ1-2; no clear D. CDR3 size: 13 residues. V gave up 0 bases and J gave up 8 bases, with 13 bases separating them. The germline CDR1 and CDR2 sequences are GTSNPN and SVGIG (reference sequence). CDR3 DNA: TGTGCCTGGAGTGTACTTGGGAGGGAGGGCTACACCTTC. Residues: CAWSVLGREGYTF. Full variable domain (outside the CDR3, taken from reference TRBV30 and TRBJ1-2): SQTIHQWPATLVQPVGSPLSLECTVEGTSNPNLYWYRQAAGRGLQLLFYSVGIGQISSEVPQNLSASRPQDRQFILSSKKLLLSDSGFYLCAWSVLGREGYTFGSGTRLTVV.

V gene TRBV28 combines with J gene TRBJ2-7, with a tentative D call TRBD1 (6 bases). In germline, CDR1 is MDHEN, CDR2 SYDVKM. The CDR3 is 11 residues long. Trimming left V 11 bases short and J 1 base short, with 9 bases between. The CDR3 nucleotides read TGTGCCGGGGGCGGATCCTACGAGCAGTACTTC. As protein: CAGGGSYEQYF.

CDR3 sequence reads: CASSLVGQGSGTQYF. CDR3 in DNA: TGTGCCAGCAGCTTAGTGGGACAGGGGAGTGGTACGCAGTATTTT. The chain couples TRBV7-2 to TRBJ2-3; 10 positions agree with TRBD1. The CDR3 is 15 amino acids. J gave up 8 bases and V 1 base, and 6 bases lay outside the gene matches. CDR1 is SGHTA, CDR2 FQGNSA, per germline.

The V and J genes are TRBV5-1 and TRBJ2-2; 9 bases are shared with TRBD1. This CDR3 is 19 amino acids long. Trimming removed 2 bases from V and 2 bases from J; junction bases left unmatched: 13. Germline V gene data show CDR1 as SGHRS and CDR2 as YFSETQ. CDR3 residues: CASSFPGQGAWINTGELFF. DNA for the CDR3: TGCGCCAGCAGCTTCCCGGGACAGGGCGCCTGGATTAACACCGGGGAGCTGTTTTTT.

Worth noting for this clone: Mismatch with germline at one junction end may stem from a read error. V gene TRBV6-5 combines with J gene TRBJ1-2; D gene uncertain. CDR1 and CDR2 from the germline V gene are MNHEY and SVGAGI. The CDR3 contains 11 residues. CDR3 loop: CASSDSRGYTF. Here the CDR3 DNA reads TGTGCCAGCAGTGACTCACGGGGCTACACCTTC.

This chain links TRBV5-5 with TRBJ2-7; possibly TRBD1 for D (6 bases). V lost 2 bases to trimming and J lost 2 bases, with 8 bases between them. The length of the CDR3 is 13 residues. Germline V gene data show CDR1 as SGHKS and CDR2 as YYEKEE (reference sequence). The CDR3 is CASSFRQAYEQYF. DNA of the CDR3: TGTGCCAGCAGCTTCAGACAGGCCTACGAGCAGTACTTC.

This chain connects TRBV11-1 to TRBJ2-3; 7 bases are a match to TRBD1. Losses at the gene ends were 6 bases for V and 2 bases for J; bases not matched to a gene: 8. Germline CDR1 is SGHAT and CDR2 is FQDESV (reference sequence). This CDR3 is built from 15 residues. CDR3: CASSDGQVFTDTQYF. The CDR3 nucleotides read TGTGCCAGCAGTGATGGACAGGTTTTCACAGATACGCAGTATTTT.

The chain carries TRBV7-2 and TRBJ2-3; 8 bases match TRBD2. With 5 bases clipped from V and 6 bases from J, the junction kept 13 bases outside the gene matches. This CDR3 contains 16 residues. In germline, CDR1 is SGHTA, CDR2 FQGNSA. The chain's CDR3 is CASSPTSGAGGDTQYF. The CDR3 DNA is TGTGCCAGCAGCCCTACTAGCGGCGCTGGGGGGGATACGCAGTATTTT.

The V call is TRBV11-2, the J call TRBJ2-7; 8 positions agree with TRBD2. The CDR3 spans 17 residues. The V gene end was trimmed by 2 bases and the J gene end by 6 bases; junction bases not matched to a gene: 15. Germline assignment: CDR1 SGHAT and CDR2 FQNNGV. The CDR3 DNA follows: TGTGCCAGCAGCTTAAGTCGGGTGGCGAGCGGGGGTGTCGAGCAGTACTTC. It yields the protein CASSLSRVASGGVEQYF.

The J gene is TRBJ1-5, the V gene TRBV9, with TRBD1 matching 7 bases. CDR1 and CDR2 (germline): SGDLS, YYNGEE. V lost 3 bases to trimming and J lost 2 bases; unmatched junction nucleotides: 2. CDR3 length: 14 residues. CDR3 DNA sequence: TGTGCCAGCAGCGCCGGGACAGGCAATCAGCCCCAGCATTTT. Translation: CASSAGTGNQPQHF.

This rearrangement joins TRBV24-1 to TRBJ1-2, with TRBD1 as a possible D gene (5 bases). The CDR3 has 13 residues. V was clipped by 1 base and J by 7 bases, with 9 bases between them. CDR1 and CDR2 from the germline V gene are KGHDR and SFDVKD. The CDR3 DNA reads TGTGCCACCAGTGATTTCCGGGGACTTGGCTACACCTTC. It is translated as CATSDFRGLGYTF.

The chain couples TRBV27 to TRBJ1-2; TRBD1 agrees at 7 bases. The trim removed 2 bases at V and 5 bases at J, leaving 5 bases unmatched. Germline CDR1 MNHEY, CDR2 SMNVEV (reference sequence). This CDR3 region has 14 residues. In nucleotides, the CDR3 is TGTGCCAGCAGTTTACGACAGGGTGGATATGGCTACACCTTC. Protein product: CASSLRQGGYGYTF.

This clone was observed a few times. This chain links TRBV19 with TRBJ2-2, with 10 positions matching TRBD1. The germline CDR1 and CDR2 sequences are LNHDA and SQIVND (reference sequence). V was clipped by 9 bases and J by 6 bases; unmatched bases: 10. This CDR3 is built from 15 residues. CDR3 in amino acids: CASINRDRGAGELFF. The CDR3 DNA reads as TGTGCCAGCATCAACCGGGACAGGGGTGCCGGGGAGCTGTTTTTT.

The CDR3 spells CASSEGGVNTEAFF. CDR3 nucleotides: TGTGCCAGCAGTGAGGGGGGGGTTAACACTGAAGCTTTCTTT. This chain joins TRBV6-1 and TRBJ1-1, with a possible D match to TRBD1 (5 bases). Trimming cost V 3 bases and J 2 bases, with 10 bases left between them. Germline V gene sequence: CDR1 MNHNS, CDR2 SASEGT. The CDR3 contains 14 residues.

This chain joins TRBV23-1 and TRBJ1-2, with 10 bases lining up with TRBD1. TRBV23-1 is recorded as an ORF, its role being uncertain. The CDR3 contains 12 residues. V trimming: 3 bases; J trimming: 8 bases; junction bases outside the gene matches: 0. The CDR3 here is CASSQTGGGYTF. The CDR3 DNA is TGCGCCAGCAGTCAGACAGGGGGCGGCTACACCTTC.

The chain is built from TRBV18 and TRBJ2-5; D might be TRBD1 (6 bases). Germline-derived CDR1 and CDR2 are KGHSH and LQKENI. The V and J ends lost 4 bases and 5 bases respectively, with 17 bases between them. This CDR3 comprises 15 residues. The CDR3 nucleotides read TGTGCCAGCTCACAACCGCAGGGGCCTGGGGAGACCCAGTACTTC. Translation: CASSQPQGPGETQYF.

The chain uses TRBV20-1 and TRBJ2-5; weak D call: TRBD2 (5 bases). CDR3 length: 12 residues. V gave up 3 bases and J gave up 4 bases, with 9 bases separating them. CDR1 and CDR2 from the germline V gene are DFQATT and SNEGSKA (reference sequence). The CDR3 DNA reads as TGCAGTGCTAGTGGCCGGGGAGAGACCCAGTACTTC. It is translated as CSASGRGETQYF.

V and J are TRBV19 and TRBJ2-2, with D unclear. V shed 7 bases and J shed 2 bases, with 14 bases lying between them. Germline CDR1 is LNHDA and CDR2 is SQIVND (reference sequence). The CDR3 totals 15 residues. CDR3 DNA sequence: TGTGCCAGTACCACCCCCGTGAGCAACACCGGGGAGCTGTTTTTT. It specifies CASTTPVSNTGELFF.

This clone appeared once. V gene TRBV23-1 combines with J gene TRBJ1-2; possible D gene TRBD1, 6 bases. TRBV23-1 is flagged as an ORF with uncertain function. The V and J ends lost 6 bases and 7 bases respectively, with 21 bases between them. The CDR3 spans 15 residues. CDR3 sequence (DNA): TGCGCCAGCAGACATTCCACTGGGGGCGGGTTTGGCTACACCTTC. The encoded protein is CASRHSTGGGFGYTF.